This T cell receptor beta chain was observed in a study of blood T cells in healthy people across ages. Study-wide background: Template switching picked up about one barcoded beta molecule for each two T cells. The study, taken as a whole, reports: Naive T cell percentage strongly correlated with TCR beta diversity. Measured against age, TCR beta diversity per million T cells decreased in a roughly linear manner.

The V and J ends lost 5 bases and 5 bases respectively, with 10 bases between them. Germline lookup yields CDR1 SGHTA and CDR2 FQGNSA. The CDR3 extends over 13 amino acids. This clonotype was seen a handful of times. Its antigen is unknown. A sample-barcoded 5' primer and a J-beta primer mix were used in a second PCR of roughly 6 to 11 cycles. TCRdb re-called the 5' RACE reads through MiXCR, storing one row per CDR3 protein. The sample yields more than 800,000 distinct CDR3 sequences, around 28% seen once. Healthy Caucasians from Russia aged about 6 to 95 served as donors. The V gene is TRBV7-2, the J gene TRBJ1-3, with a tentative D call TRBD1 (5 bases). Sequencing was carried out using blood. This clonotype was obtained from a woman of 80 years or more in good health. CDR3 coding DNA: TGTGCCAGCAGCGTAGGACATCGAAACACCATATATTTT. This codes for CASSVGHRNTIYF.